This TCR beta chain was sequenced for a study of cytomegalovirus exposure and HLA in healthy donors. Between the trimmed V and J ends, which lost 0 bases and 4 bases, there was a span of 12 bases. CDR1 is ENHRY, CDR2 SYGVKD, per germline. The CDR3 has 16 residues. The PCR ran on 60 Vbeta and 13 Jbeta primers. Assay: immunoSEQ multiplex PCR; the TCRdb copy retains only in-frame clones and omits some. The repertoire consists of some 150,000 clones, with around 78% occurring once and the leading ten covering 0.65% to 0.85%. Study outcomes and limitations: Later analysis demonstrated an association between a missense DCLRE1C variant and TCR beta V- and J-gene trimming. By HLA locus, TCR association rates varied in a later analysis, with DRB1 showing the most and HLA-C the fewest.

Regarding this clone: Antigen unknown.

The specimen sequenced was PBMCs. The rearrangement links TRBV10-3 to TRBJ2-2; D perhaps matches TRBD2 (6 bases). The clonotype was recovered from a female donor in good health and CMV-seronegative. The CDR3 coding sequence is TGTGCCATCAGTGAGTCGGGGGGTGGTGGCACCGGGGAGCTGTTTTTT. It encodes CAISESGGGGTGELFF.